The TCR beta chain under discussion was sequenced for a study of blood T cells in healthy people across ages. In germline, CDR1 is DFQATT, CDR2 SNEGSKA (reference sequence). V dropped 2 bases and J dropped 4; count of bases not matched to a gene: 8. This CDR3 is built from 15 residues. For the second PCR, which ran for roughly 7 to 11 cycles, a sample-barcoded 5' primer and a J-beta primer mix were used. TCRdb analysed the 5' RACE reads with MiXCR anew, one entry per CDR3 protein. The sample lists almost 1 million distinct CDR3 sequences; about 53% were seen once. Healthy Caucasians from Russia aged about 6 to 90 served as donors. The authors drew around 11 milliliters of peripheral blood from each donor.

This receptor was taken from a woman in her fifties or sixties in good health. Sample: blood. The J gene is TRBJ2-1, the V gene TRBV20-1, with 7 bases that match TRBD1. The CDR3 here is CSARQTGVPYNEQFF. CDR3 coding DNA: TGCAGTGCTAGACAAACAGGGGTCCCGTACAATGAGCAGTTCTTC.